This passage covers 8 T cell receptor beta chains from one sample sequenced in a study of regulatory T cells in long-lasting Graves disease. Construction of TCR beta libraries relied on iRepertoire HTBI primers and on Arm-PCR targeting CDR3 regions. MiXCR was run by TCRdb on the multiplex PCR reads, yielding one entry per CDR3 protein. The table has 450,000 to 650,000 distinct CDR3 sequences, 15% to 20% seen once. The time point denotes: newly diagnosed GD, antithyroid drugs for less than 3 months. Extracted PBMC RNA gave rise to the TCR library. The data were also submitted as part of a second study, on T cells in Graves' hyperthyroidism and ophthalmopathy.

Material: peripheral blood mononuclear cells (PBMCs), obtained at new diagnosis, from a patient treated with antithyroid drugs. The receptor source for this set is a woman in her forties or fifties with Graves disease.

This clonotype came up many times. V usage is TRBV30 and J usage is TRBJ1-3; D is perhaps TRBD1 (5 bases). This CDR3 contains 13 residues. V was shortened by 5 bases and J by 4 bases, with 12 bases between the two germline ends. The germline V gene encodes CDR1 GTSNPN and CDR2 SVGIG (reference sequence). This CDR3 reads CAWHRSPGNTIYF. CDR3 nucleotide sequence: TGTGCCTGGCACAGGAGTCCCGGAAACACCATATATTTT.

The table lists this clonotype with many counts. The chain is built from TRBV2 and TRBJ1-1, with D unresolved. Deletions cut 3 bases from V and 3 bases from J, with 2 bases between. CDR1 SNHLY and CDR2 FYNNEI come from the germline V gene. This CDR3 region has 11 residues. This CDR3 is CASSEYTEAFF. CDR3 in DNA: TGTGCCAGCAGTGAGTACACTGAAGCTTTCTTT.

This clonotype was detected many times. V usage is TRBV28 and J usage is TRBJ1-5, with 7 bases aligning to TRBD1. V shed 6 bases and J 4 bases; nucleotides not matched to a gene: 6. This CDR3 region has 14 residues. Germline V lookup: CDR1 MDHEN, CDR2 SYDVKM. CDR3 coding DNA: TGTGCCAGCAGATCTGGACAGGTTAATCAGCCCCAGCATTTT. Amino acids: CASRSGQVNQPQHF.

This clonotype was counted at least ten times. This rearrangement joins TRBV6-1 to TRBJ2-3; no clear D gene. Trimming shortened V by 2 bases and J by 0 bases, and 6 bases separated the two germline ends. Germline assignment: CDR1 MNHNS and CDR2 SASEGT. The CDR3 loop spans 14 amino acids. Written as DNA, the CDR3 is TGTGCCAGCAGTGAAAAAAAGAGCACAGATACGCAGTATTTT. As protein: CASSEKKSTDTQYF.

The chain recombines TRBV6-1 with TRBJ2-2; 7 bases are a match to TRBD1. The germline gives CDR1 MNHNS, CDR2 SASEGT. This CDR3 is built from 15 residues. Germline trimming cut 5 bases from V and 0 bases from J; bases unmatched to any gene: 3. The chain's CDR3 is CASSPDRANTGELFF. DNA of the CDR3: TGTGCCAGCAGTCCCGACAGGGCGAACACCGGGGAGCTGTTTTTT.

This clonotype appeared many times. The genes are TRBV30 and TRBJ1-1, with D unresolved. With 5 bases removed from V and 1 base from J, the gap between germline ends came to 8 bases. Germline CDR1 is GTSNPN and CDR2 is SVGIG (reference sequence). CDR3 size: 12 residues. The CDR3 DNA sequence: TGTGCCTGGGGACGGCAGAACACTGAAGCTTTCTTT. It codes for CAWGRQNTEAFF.

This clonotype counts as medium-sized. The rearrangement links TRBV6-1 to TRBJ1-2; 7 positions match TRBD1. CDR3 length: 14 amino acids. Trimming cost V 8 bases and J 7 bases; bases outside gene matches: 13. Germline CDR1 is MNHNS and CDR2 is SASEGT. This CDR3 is CASSSGQANVGYTF. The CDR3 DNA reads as TGTGCCAGCTCCAGTGGACAGGCCAACGTTGGCTACACCTTC.

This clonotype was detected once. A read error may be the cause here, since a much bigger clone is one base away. The CDR3 is CSAPGLAGLNEQYF. CDR3 DNA sequence: TGCAGTGCTCCCGGACTAGCGGGGCTCAATGAGCAGTACTTC. The chain carries TRBV20-1 and TRBJ2-4, with TRBD2 identical over 12 bases. CDR1 and CDR2 from the germline V gene are DFQATT and SNEGSKA (reference sequence). The V gene end was trimmed by 5 bases and the J gene end by 13 bases; junction bases not matched to a gene: 12. This CDR3 region has 14 residues.